This entry is about one TCR beta chain. These data originate in a study of T cells in Graves' hyperthyroidism and ophthalmopathy. From RNA transcripts, TCR beta CDR3 regions were amplified. The TCR CDR3 was amplified in a first-round RT-PCR using the HTBI primer set. TCRdb analysed the multiplex PCR reads with MiXCR anew, one entry per CDR3 protein. The sample consists of 500,000 to 600,000 distinct CDR3 sequences, around 20% of them appearing once. This CDR3 contains 17 residues. Germline V gene lookup returns CDR1 LNHNV and CDR2 YYDKDF (reference sequence). V was clipped by 0 bases and J by 1 base, with 12 bases between them. Fresh peripheral blood, approximately 10 ml, yielded the PBMCs.

This chain connects TRBV15 to TRBJ2-2; D gene unclear. The clonotype comes from a man between 35 and 55 years old with Graves' ophthalmopathy. Sequencing input: blood. CDR3 in amino acids: CATSRDHERVNTGELFF. DNA of the CDR3: TGTGCCACCAGCAGAGATCATGAACGGGTGAACACCGGGGAGCTGTTTTTT. The full variable domain, completed using reference TRBV15 and TRBJ2-2, is DAMVIQNPRYQVTQFGKPVTLSCSQTLNHNVMYWYQQKSSQAPKLLFHYYDKDFNNEADTPDNFQSRRPNTSFCFLDIRSPGLGDTAMYLCATSRDHERVNTGELFFGEGSRLTVL.